Below are 27 T cell receptor beta chains sequenced from a single sample in a study of metastatic and nonmetastatic thyroid tumors. TCRdb re-called clones from the PCR reads using MiXCR. The data show approximately 35,000 clones, about a tenth seen once. Before thyroid surgery, none of the patients had received any treatment. The sample was blood. These receptors were collected from a female donor with papillary thyroid cancer or a benign thyroid nodule (not recorded which). Some clones in this sample may be carry-over from other donors' samples.

This clone turned up a few times. The rearrangement uses TRBV24-1 and TRBJ2-2, with 11 positions matching TRBD2. The CDR3 totals 18 residues. Trimming at V came to 1 base and at J to 0 bases, leaving 3 bases not matched to a gene. Germline V gene lookup returns CDR1 KGHDR and CDR2 SFDVKD. This CDR3 reads CATSDLGTSGPNTGELFF. CDR3 nucleotides: TGTGCCACCAGTGATTTAGGGACTAGCGGACCGAACACCGGGGAGCTGTTTTTT.

This clone has at least ten counts. This rearrangement joins TRBV20-1 to TRBJ2-7; the match to TRBD2 covers 7 bases. J gave up 4 bases and V 1 base, and 7 bases lay outside the gene matches. The germline gives CDR1 DFQATT, CDR2 SNEGSKA (reference sequence). This CDR3 region has 14 residues. The CDR3 nucleotides read TGCAGTGCTAGAGGGGCTAGCGGTTTATACGAGCAGTACTTC. Residues: CSARGASGLYEQYF.

This clone appeared a few times. This chain links TRBV19 with TRBJ2-1; a weak D match, TRBD1 (6 bases). Trimming pared 5 bases from V and 5 bases from J, leaving 16 bases between. CDR1 is LNHDA and CDR2 is SQIVND in the germline V gene (reference sequence). The CDR3 runs 15 residues. CDR3 bases: TGTGCCAGTAGTGCCGGGGACACGGTTGACAATGAGCAGTTCTTC. The encoded protein is CASSAGDTVDNEQFF.

This clone was observed a handful of times. The chain has TRBV6-1 and TRBJ2-3; D gene unclear. From germline, CDR1 is MNHNS and CDR2 SASEGT. Trimming removed 6 bases at V and 0 bases at J, with 13 bases between. This CDR3 spans 15 amino acids. The CDR3 loop reads CASSPVGSSTDTQYF. CDR3 nucleotide sequence: TGTGCCAGCAGCCCGGTGGGGTCTAGCACAGATACGCAGTATTTT.

CDR3 DNA: TGTGCCAGCAGCCAAGATCACTCTGCTGAGACCCAGTACTTC. Residues: CASSQDHSAETQYF. The V gene is TRBV3-1, the J gene TRBJ2-5, with no clear D. V lost 0 bases and J 5 bases, leaving 10 bases between the germline ends. The germline V gene encodes CDR1 LGHDT and CDR2 YNNKEL (reference sequence). The CDR3 spans 14 residues.

This clone was picked up many times. The genes are TRBV20-1 and TRBJ2-7; the D gene could be TRBD1 or TRBD2 (5 bases each). CDR1 DFQATT and CDR2 SNEGSKA come from the germline V gene (reference sequence). The CDR3 totals 15 residues. The V and J ends lost 0 bases and 5 bases respectively, with 17 bases between them. The CDR3 DNA reads TGCAGTGCTAGAGACTCAGCAGGGAGAGGAAACGAGCAGTACTTC. It codes for CSARDSAGRGNEQYF.

This clone has ten or more counts. This chain joins TRBV7-2 and TRBJ2-2; D may be TRBD2 (6 bases). V was shortened by 8 bases and J by 3 bases, with 16 bases between the two germline ends. From germline, CDR1 is SGHTA and CDR2 FQGNSA. This CDR3 is 15 amino acids long. The CDR3: CASRPGGEHTGELFF. CDR3 DNA: TGTGCCAGCCGCCCTGGAGGGGAACACACCGGGGAGCTGTTTTTT.

The V gene is TRBV30, the J gene TRBJ1-4; 7 positions agree with TRBD1. CDR1 is GTSNPN, CDR2 SVGIG, per germline (reference sequence). The CDR3 length is 14 residues. Trimming removed 0 bases from V and 7 bases from J; junction bases left unmatched: 5. This chain's CDR3 is CAWSVGGVGEKLFF. For the CDR3, the DNA is TGTGCCTGGAGTGTAGGGGGCGTTGGTGAAAAACTGTTTTTT.

This clone was picked up many times. The chain combines TRBV29-1 with TRBJ2-7, with a tentative D call TRBD1 (6 bases). Trimming stripped 3 bases from V and 2 bases from J, with 11 bases between. This CDR3 spans 13 amino acids. Germline CDR1 is SQVTM and CDR2 is ANQGSEA. The CDR3 bases are TGCAGCGTTGAGACAGGTACCACCTACGAGCAGTACTTC. It specifies CSVETGTTYEQYF.

V usage is TRBV6-2 or TRBV6-3 and J usage is TRBJ1-2; TRBD1 is a possible D gene (5 bases). V was shortened by 2 bases and J by 4 bases, with 8 bases between the two germline ends. The CDR3 is 13 residues long. CDR1 is MNHEY and CDR2 is SVGEGT in the germline V gene. This CDR3 reads CASSYQDSYGYTF. Here the CDR3 DNA reads TGTGCCAGCAGTTACCAAGACAGCTATGGCTACACCTTC.

This sequence joins TRBV19 and TRBJ2-7; D not certain. This CDR3 has 15 amino acids. From germline, CDR1 is LNHDA and CDR2 SQIVND (reference sequence). V shed 6 bases and J shed 7 bases, with 22 bases lying between them. The CDR3 region is CASSPTPIKASEQYF. CDR3 bases: TGTGCCAGTAGCCCGACACCCATTAAGGCGAGTGAGCAGTACTTC. Supplemented by reference TRBV19 and TRBJ2-7, the full variable domain reads DGGITQSPKYLFRKEGQNVTLSCEQNLNHDAMYWYRQDPGQGLRLIYYSQIVNDFQKGDIAEGYSVSREKKESFPLTVTSAQKNPTAFYLCASSPTPIKASEQYFGPGTRLTVT.

This clone is medium-sized in the sample. The rearrangement uses TRBV6-2 or TRBV6-3 and TRBJ2-7; D might be TRBD2 (5 bases). The germline V gene encodes CDR1 MNHEY and CDR2 SVGEGT. The V end was cut by 8 bases, the J end by 4 bases, with 18 bases between. The CDR3 extends over 14 amino acids. CDR3 amino acids: CASAPTGGSYEQYF. For the CDR3, the DNA is TGTGCCAGCGCCCCAACTGGCGGGTCATACGAGCAGTACTTC.

In its sample, this clone was seen many times. The chain joins TRBV7-2 to TRBJ2-7, with 11 bases aligning to TRBD2. This CDR3 is 15 amino acids long. Germline V CDR1 and CDR2: SGHTA, FQGNSA. V shed 6 bases, J shed 0 bases, and the junction held 4 bases outside the gene matches. The CDR3 reads CASSRLAGSSYEQYF. The CDR3 bases are TGTGCCAGCAGTCGACTAGCGGGATCCTCCTACGAGCAGTACTTC.

The sample holds a few counts of this clone. The chain has TRBV11-2 and TRBJ1-1; D perhaps matches TRBD1 (5 bases). CDR1 is SGHAT and CDR2 is FQNNGV in the germline V gene. V was cut by 0 bases and J by 7 bases, with 12 bases left in between. The CDR3 totals 14 residues. The CDR3 sequence: CASSLDLMRGEAFF. The CDR3 bases are TGTGCCAGCAGCTTAGATCTAATGAGGGGTGAAGCTTTCTTT. Variable domain in full (rest from reference TRBV11-2 and TRBJ1-1): EAGVAQSPRYKIIEKRQSVAFWCNPISGHATLYWYQQILGQGPKLLIQFQNNGVVDDSQLPKDRFSAERLKGVDSTLKIQPAKLEDSAVYLCASSLDLMRGEAFFGQGTRLTVV.

The table lists this clone with many counts. The V gene is TRBV30, the J gene TRBJ1-1, with TRBD1 matching 11 bases. The germline CDR1 and CDR2 sequences are GTSNPN and SVGIG (reference sequence). The CDR3 consists of 13 residues. Trimming removed 2 bases from V and 8 bases from J; junction bases left unmatched: 4. The CDR3 is CAWSTGQGAEAFF. DNA of the CDR3: TGTGCCTGGAGTACAGGACAGGGGGCCGAAGCTTTCTTT.

This clone was counted at least ten times. The genes are TRBV4-1 and TRBJ2-2; TRBD2 matches at 7 bases. The CDR3 sequence is 15 residues long. V trimming: 7 bases; J trimming: 4 bases; junction bases outside the gene matches: 9. Germline values: CDR1 MGHRA, CDR2 YSYEKL. The CDR3 is CASTYDQRGTGELFF. The CDR3 nucleotides read TGCGCCAGCACCTACGACCAGCGGGGCACCGGGGAGCTGTTTTTT.

This clone was seen ten or more times. The chain recombines TRBV28 with TRBJ1-5; D is unresolved. There are 16 residues in the CDR3. Looked up from germline, CDR1 is MDHEN and CDR2 is SYDVKM. The germline V and J ends were trimmed by 7 bases and 1 base, with 17 bases remaining between them. The CDR3 protein is CASTGDRGMSNQPQHF. Here the CDR3 DNA reads TGTGCCAGCACCGGAGACCGAGGCATGAGCAATCAGCCCCAGCATTTT.

The gene calls are TRBV19 and TRBJ1-1; no clear D. This CDR3 spans 15 amino acids. The V end lost 4 bases, the J end lost 0 bases, and 12 bases lay between the germline ends. From germline, CDR1 is LNHDA and CDR2 SQIVND (reference sequence). CDR3 nucleotide sequence: TGTGCCAGTAGTAACCACGAGGGAATGAACACTGAAGCTTTCTTT. Encoded protein: CASSNHEGMNTEAFF.

Note on this clone: This specimen includes other DNA sequences encoding the same CDR3. The chain uses TRBV18 and TRBJ1-2; possibly TRBD1 for D (5 bases). Germline values: CDR1 KGHSH, CDR2 LQKENI. V was shortened by 5 bases and J by 5 bases, with 12 bases between the two germline ends. This CDR3 is built from 13 residues. The CDR3 DNA follows: TGTGCCAGCTCAGGGACGGAGTTATATGGCTACACCTTC. Its translation is CASSGTELYGYTF.

At least ten counts were recorded for this clone. This chain joins TRBV4-3 and TRBJ2-5; perhaps TRBD1 as D (5 bases). The CDR3 sequence is 13 residues long. Germline values: CDR1 LGHNA, CDR2 YSLEER. V was cut by 1 base and J by 5 bases, with 8 bases left in between. CDR3 sequence reads: CASSQVPGETQYF. DNA for the CDR3: TGCGCCAGCAGCCAAGTACCAGGGGAGACCCAGTACTTC.

Ten or more counts support this clone. The rearrangement uses TRBV6-1 and TRBJ1-2; D gene uncertain. Trimming pared 5 bases from V and 0 bases from J, leaving 10 bases between. Germline V lookup: CDR1 MNHNS, CDR2 SASEGT. The CDR3 spans 14 residues. The CDR3 reads CASSRSRTNYGYTF. The CDR3 DNA reads as TGTGCCAGCAGTAGAAGCAGGACTAACTATGGCTACACCTTC.

Notes on this clone: Compared with germline, one end of the junction differs, possibly owing to a read error. V usage is TRBV28 and J usage is TRBJ2-6, with 8 positions matching TRBD1. The CDR3 is made up of 20 amino acids. Germline CDR1 reads MDHEN; CDR2 reads SYDVKM. The CDR3 region is CASSGYAGTGNSTGANVPTF. The CDR3 nucleotides read TGTGCCAGCAGCGGATACGCCGGGACAGGAAATTCAACTGGGGCCAACGTCCCGACTTTC.

The sample holds many counts of this clone. The J gene is TRBJ2-3, the V gene TRBV27; 8 bases agree with TRBD2. From germline, CDR1 is MNHEY and CDR2 SMNVEV (reference sequence). This CDR3 spans 14 amino acids. The trim removed 6 bases at V and 7 bases at J, leaving 9 bases unmatched. The CDR3 loop is CASREEGGRYTQYF. CDR3 DNA: TGTGCCAGCAGGGAGGAGGGCGGGAGGTATACGCAGTATTTT.

The chain links TRBV19 to TRBJ2-6; 8 positions match TRBD1. V gave up 6 bases and J gave up 0 bases; unmatched junction bases: 4. Germline values: CDR1 LNHDA, CDR2 SQIVND (reference sequence). CDR3 length: 16 residues. CDR3 bases: TGTGCCAGTAGCCGGACAGGGCTCTCTGGGGCCAACGTCCTGACTTTC. Its protein product is CASSRTGLSGANVLTF.

At least ten counts were recorded for this clone. The chain uses TRBV5-5 and TRBJ1-1; a possible D gene is TRBD1 (5 bases). The germline CDR1 and CDR2 sequences are SGHKS and YYEKEE (reference sequence). The CDR3 has 15 residues. Trimming took 3 bases from V and 1 from J, leaving 13 bases between them. The chain's CDR3 is CASSSRTRENTEAFF. CDR3 nucleotides: TGTGCCAGCAGCTCAAGGACCAGGGAGAACACTGAAGCTTTCTTT. Using reference TRBV5-5 and TRBJ1-1 for the parts outside the CDR3, the full variable domain is DAGVTQSPTHLIKTRGQQVTLRCSPISGHKSVSWYQQVLGQGPQFIFQYYEKEERGRGNFPDRFSARQFPNYSSELNVNALLLGDSALYLCASSSRTRENTEAFFGQGTRLTVV.

This clone was seen repeatedly, ten times or more. The V call is TRBV4-3, the J call TRBJ1-1; D remains ambiguous. The CDR3 length is 13 residues. Germline V gene lookup returns CDR1 LGHNA and CDR2 YSLEER. The V gene lost 4 bases and the J gene lost 2 bases, with 8 bases spanning the gap. The CDR3 here is CASSRDFNTEAFF. For the CDR3, the DNA is TGCGCCAGCAGCCGGGATTTCAACACTGAAGCTTTCTTT.

This clone was picked up many times. The rearrangement uses TRBV9 and TRBJ2-1; 8 bases align to TRBD2. The CDR3 spans 15 residues. Germline V gene lookup returns CDR1 SGDLS and CDR2 YYNGEE. With 0 bases clipped from V and 7 bases from J, the junction kept 6 bases outside the gene matches. CDR3 in amino acids: CASSVDSASGNEQFF. CDR3 nucleotide sequence: TGTGCCAGCAGCGTAGACTCGGCTAGCGGGAATGAGCAGTTCTTC.